These T cell receptor beta chains were read from a single sample in a study of Tregs in tolerant kidney transplant recipients. Repertoires were generated with immunoSEQ multiplex PCR, while TCRdb's copy carries only in-frame clones and drops some. The sample contains some 88,000 clones, around 94% of which appear only once. The sequenced material came from CD8+ T cells from blood. These receptors were collected from a human donor in good health. The CDR3 runs from the conserved cysteine through the conserved F or W. D genes are given only for firm matches. A clone size is listed for some rows: how often the clone was seen (once, few, many), or a class if it is expanded.

v_call,clone_size,j_call,d_call,cdr3_nt,cdr3_aa
TRBV9,NA,TRBJ2-5,TRBD2,TGTGCCAGCAGTACTGGACTAGCGGGGGGGCGGGAGACCCAGTACTTC,CASSTGLAGGRETQYF
TRBV13,NA,TRBJ2-7,NA,TGTGCCAGCAGCGATAAACCCTACGAGCAGTACTTC,CASSDKPYEQYF
TRBV6-5,NA,TRBJ2-7,NA,TGTGCCAGCAGTTACCCTGACGAGCAGTACTTC,CASSYPDEQYF
TRBV27,NA,TRBJ2-7,TRBD1,TGTGCCAGCAGTTCGGTAGGGACAGGGAGGGCCTACGAGCAGTACTTC,CASSSVGTGRAYEQYF
TRBV4-1,NA,TRBJ1-1,NA,TGCGCCAGCAGCCAAGATCCGCCAGGGGAGGTTACTGAAGCTTTCTTT,CASSQDPPGEVTEAFF
TRBV7-9,NA,TRBJ1-2,TRBD1,TGTGCCAGCAGCTTAGGACAGGGAGAAGGAGGCTACACCTTC,CASSLGQGEGGYTF
TRBV4-1,few,TRBJ1-1,NA,TGCGCCAGCAGCCCGGAGCGAACGAACACTGAAGCTTTCTTT,CASSPERTNTEAFF
TRBV19,NA,TRBJ2-2,TRBD1,TGTGCCAGTCGACAGCAGACAGGGGCCGGGGAGCTGTTTTTT,CASRQQTGAGELFF
TRBV5-1,NA,TRBJ1-2,NA,TGCGCCAGCGGGATCGGGAAGTCCTATGGCTACACCTTC,CASGIGKSYGYTF
TRBV7-2,NA,TRBJ2-7,TRBD2,TGTGCCAGCAGCTGGGACAGGGCGGGACTAGCGGTTACCTACGAGCAGTACTTC,CASSWDRAGLAVTYEQYF
TRBV29-1,NA,TRBJ2-1,TRBD2,TGCAGCGTTCTACTAGCGGGAGTGGTGGGCAATGAGCAGTTCTTC,CSVLLAGVVGNEQFF
TRBV29-1,NA,TRBJ1-2,NA,TGCAGCGTTGAAGATTGGGAAGGGATCTATGGCTACACCTTC,CSVEDWEGIYGYTF
TRBV2,NA,TRBJ1-4,NA,TGTGCCAGCAGTGCCAGCCCCAGAGGAGAAAAACTGTTTTTT,CASSASPRGEKLFF
TRBV10-2,NA,TRBJ2-7,NA,TGCGCCAGCTCCTGGGGGACGAGCTCCTACGAGCAGTACTTC,CASSWGTSSYEQYF
TRBV9,NA,TRBJ2-7,TRBD2,TGTGCCAGCAACCCAAGCGGGAGGGCCTACGAGCAGTACTTC,CASNPSGRAYEQYF
TRBV19,NA,TRBJ2-7,NA,TGTGCCAGTAGTATGGGGATCACCTACGAGCAGTACTTC,CASSMGITYEQYF
TRBV29-1,NA,TRBJ2-7,NA,TGCAGCGCGAGGGGGCTCTCCGACAGGGACTATAACGAGCAGTACTTC,CSARGLSDRDYNEQYF
TRBV27,NA,TRBJ2-4,NA,TGTGCCAGCAAAGGGGCTTGGGCCAAAAACATTCAGTACTTC,CASKGAWAKNIQYF
TRBV7-8,large,TRBJ1-5,NA,TGTGCCAGCAGCTTAAACCAGGGGCCTTCGGAGCCCCAGCATTTT,CASSLNQGPSEPQHF
TRBV6-6,NA,TRBJ1-4,TRBD1,TGTGCCAGCACCGAAGCACAGGGGAGAGGACTGTTTTTT,CASTEAQGRGLFF
TRBV4-1,NA,TRBJ2-7,NA,TGCGCCAGCAGCTTAAGATTCTCCTACGAGCAGTACTTC,CASSLRFSYEQYF
TRBV10-3,NA,TRBJ2-7,NA,TGTGCCATCAGTGAGGGGGGGTGGGAGCAGTACTTC,CAISEGGWEQYF
TRBV6-5,NA,TRBJ2-7,NA,TGTGCCAGCAGTTACTCCGAGGGGTTAAACTCCTACGAGCAGTACTTC,CASSYSEGLNSYEQYF
TRBV6-1,once,TRBJ1-5,TRBD1,TGTGCCAGCAGCAGACAGGGTAGCAATCAGCCCCAGCATTTT,CASSRQGSNQPQHF
TRBV30,NA,TRBJ1-2,NA,TGTGCCTGGAGTCCGATGAATTTTTTGTTTGGGGTCTATGGCTACACCTTC,CAWSPMNFLFGVYGYTF
TRBV4-1,NA,TRBJ2-7,TRBD2,TGCGCCAGCAGCCAAGCCACAAGCGGGGGGTCCGCCTACGAGCAGTACTTC,CASSQATSGGSAYEQYF
TRBV2,NA,TRBJ2-2,TRBD2,TGTGCCACCAGGACTAGCGGGTACACCGGGGAGCTGTTTTTT,CATRTSGYTGELFF
TRBV1,NA,TRBJ2-2,NA,TGCACCAGCAGCCTTGGACTAGCGGGCGGGGAGCTGTTTTTT,CTSSLGLAGGELFF
TRBV25-1,NA,TRBJ1-1,NA,TGTGCCAGCAGTGACATTGATGGGGCCCTGAACACTGAAGCTTTCTTT,CASSDIDGALNTEAFF
TRBV4-1,NA,TRBJ2-1,NA,TGCGCCAGCAGCCTCACAGAACTCAATGAGCAGTTCTTC,CASSLTELNEQFF
TRBV5-8,NA,TRBJ2-1,TRBD1,TGTGCCAGCAGCTTGGGTCCAGACAGGGGGCCCTACTACAATGAGCAGTTCTTC,CASSLGPDRGPYYNEQFF
TRBV6-6,NA,TRBJ1-5,NA,TGTGCCAGCAGTCGCCGGGACACCTATTCGCCCCAGCATTTT,CASSRRDTYSPQHF
TRBV1,NA,TRBJ2-3,NA,TGCACCAGCAGCCTGGGGGGTAGGGGCCGATTCACAGATACGCAGTATTTT,CTSSLGGRGRFTDTQYF
TRBV27,medium-sized,TRBJ1-2,TRBD1,TGTGCCAGCAGTTTGCAGGGGGCTAACTATGGCTACACCTTC,CASSLQGANYGYTF
TRBV4-1,once,TRBJ1-2,NA,TGCGCCAGCAGCCAAGATAAGGGCACTTCCGTGACCTATGGCTACACCTTC,CASSQDKGTSVTYGYTF
TRBV9,NA,TRBJ2-2,NA,TGTGCCAGCAGCGTAGGAAGCGGGGAGCTGTTTTTT,CASSVGSGELFF
TRBV7-9,NA,TRBJ2-7,NA,TGTGCCAGCAGCTTATTGAGGGGCCTGGATTCCTACGAGCAGTACTTC,CASSLLRGLDSYEQYF
TRBV6-4,NA,TRBJ2-1,TRBD1,TGTGCCAGCAGTGACTCCGGGACAGGGGGTTACAATGAGCAGTTCTTC,CASSDSGTGGYNEQFF
TRBV6-1,few,TRBJ2-2,NA,TGTGCCAGCAGTGAAGAAGAGGGTTCCACCGGGGAGCTGTTTTTT,CASSEEEGSTGELFF
TRBV27,NA,TRBJ2-7,TRBD2,TGTGCCAGCAGGGGACTACCGGGACCCTTATACGAGCAGTACTTC,CASRGLPGPLYEQYF
TRBV9,NA,TRBJ1-2,NA,TGTGCCAGCAGCGTTAGGGGGGAAACTAACTATGGCTACACCTTC,CASSVRGETNYGYTF
TRBV19,NA,TRBJ2-2,NA,TGTGCCAGTACCCGGGACTGGCCCGCCGGGGAGCTGTTTTTT,CASTRDWPAGELFF
TRBV7-2,NA,TRBJ2-3,NA,TGTGCCAGCAGGGCCGAGGGGCGGCGCTTTAGTTCAGATACGCAGTATTTT,CASRAEGRRFSSDTQYF
TRBV2,NA,TRBJ1-1,TRBD1,TGTGCCAGCGGGGGGGACAGGGAAGGGGACACTGAAGCTTTCTTT,CASGGDREGDTEAFF
TRBV14,NA,TRBJ2-1,NA,TGTGCCAGCAGCCATAAGCCCAGTGAGCAGTTCTTC,CASSHKPSEQFF
TRBV6-1,NA,TRBJ2-7,NA,TGTGCCAGCAGTGACCCGGGCGGGGGCCGCTACGAGCAGTACTTC,CASSDPGGGRYEQYF
TRBV27,NA,TRBJ2-3,NA,TGTGCCAGCAGTTCAAACACAGATACGCAGTATTTT,CASSSNTDTQYF
TRBV6-1,NA,TRBJ2-7,TRBD1,TGTGCCAGCAGTGGGCCCTTGGGACAGGGGTACGAGCAGTACTTC,CASSGPLGQGYEQYF
TRBV6-5,NA,TRBJ2-7,TRBD1,TGTGCCAGCAGTTACTCGGGACAGCCTCCGGAGCAGTACTTC,CASSYSGQPPEQYF
TRBV5-1,NA,TRBJ1-1,NA,TGCGCCAGCAGCTCGGACCGCGTTGAAGCTTTCTTT,CASSSDRVEAFF